This TCR beta chain derives from a study of cytomegalovirus exposure and HLA in healthy donors. Whole-study findings and limits: Some highly shared sequence variants likely arose as a pipeline artifact. TCR beta sequences reportedly predicted the HLA-A and HLA-B alleles of most subjects accurately.

The PCR was carried out with 60 Vbeta primers and 13 Jbeta primers. The data were produced by immunoSEQ multiplex PCR, yet TCRdb's version contains in-frame clones alone and is incomplete. Among 95,000 to 150,000 clones listed, about 71% were seen once. Each of the donors was a healthy bone marrow donor. Trimming took 0 bases from V and 17 from J, leaving 19 bases between them. CDR3 size: 14 residues. On this clone itself: Antigen: not known.

This clonotype was obtained from a woman between 45 and 65 years old in good health and CMV-seronegative. This chain links TRBV23-1 with TRBJ1-4, with D unresolved. TRBV23-1 is annotated as an ORF whose role is uncertain. Sample: PBMCs. This chain's CDR3 is CASSQSPSILALFF. The DNA of the CDR3 is TGCGCCAGCAGTCAATCTCCGTCGATCTTGGCCCTCTTTTTT.